This T cell receptor beta chain appears in the sequencing data of a study of blood T cell repertoires in COVID-19. Study-wide context: From T cells, B-cell-depleted T cells, or PBMCs came the material, which was cDNA or gDNA.

Sequenced by immunoSEQ multiplex PCR; TCRdb stores in-frame clones only, minus some. Of hundreds of thousands of clones listed, approximately 79% were seen once; the top ten hold 4% to 4.5%. The CDR3 runs to 15 residues. CDR1 is SQVTM, CDR2 ANQGSEA, per germline. V shed 7 bases and J 4 bases; nucleotides not matched to a gene: 14. Only a few counts were recorded for this clone. Sequencing was performed on peripheral blood. The clonotype comes from a middle-aged woman with active or convalescent COVID-19. The chain links TRBV29-1 to TRBJ2-3, with TRBD1 matching over 7 bases. CDR3 residues: CSATFGKGASDTQYF. The DNA for the CDR3 is TGCAGCGCCACCTTTGGTAAGGGGGCCTCAGATACGCAGTATTTT.